A single sample gave rise to the 23 T cell receptor beta chains below, sequenced in a study of siplizumab effects on memory and regulatory T cells. The method was immunoSEQ multiplex PCR; TCRdb's version includes in-frame clones alone and lacks a portion of them. The table has approximately 120,000 clones, around 92% seen once. The specimen sequenced was Tregs sorted from blood. The receptors here all came from a human donor in good health.

The CDR3 DNA follows: TGTGCCAGCAGTGGGGGGGGTGCCAACTATGGCTACACCTTC. Translated, it gives CASSGGGANYGYTF. The rearrangement joins TRBV6-1 to TRBJ1-2, with D perhaps matching TRBD1 (5 bases). Looked up from germline, CDR1 is MNHNS and CDR2 is SASEGT. CDR3 length: 14 amino acids. V was shortened by 4 bases and J by 2 bases, with 11 bases between the two germline ends.

The chain combines TRBV6-1 with TRBJ2-7, with D possibly TRBD1 on 6 matching bases. The V gene lost 9 bases and the J gene lost 2 bases, with 11 bases spanning the gap. The germline V gene has CDR1 MNHNS and CDR2 SASEGT. The CDR3 spans 12 residues. CDR3 sequence reads: CASFRGPYEQYF. Here the CDR3 DNA reads TGTGCCAGTTTCAGGGGCCCCTACGAGCAGTACTTC.

The chain has TRBV7-8 and TRBJ1-5; possibly TRBD1 for D (6 bases). Trimming removed 1 base at V and 4 bases at J, with 11 bases between. CDR1 and CDR2 from the germline V gene are SGHVS and FQNEAQ. This CDR3 is built from 15 residues. CDR3 protein: CASSLGGLGNQPQHF. The CDR3 nucleotides are TGTGCCAGCAGCTTAGGGGGGCTGGGAAATCAGCCCCAGCATTTT.

This clone was recorded only once. The V gene is TRBV5-1, the J gene TRBJ2-7; perhaps TRBD1 as D (5 bases). The CDR3 spans 13 residues. V was shortened by 0 bases and J by 3 bases, with 7 bases between the two germline ends. CDR1 and CDR2 (germline): SGHRS, YFSETQ. CDR3 region: CASSLGGDYEQYF. CDR3 coding DNA: TGCGCCAGCAGCTTGGGGGGCGACTACGAGCAGTACTTC.

V gene TRBV11-2 combines with J gene TRBJ2-1, with D perhaps TRBD1 or TRBD2 (5 bases each). The CDR3 is 13 amino acids. Deletions cut 3 bases from V and 9 bases from J, with 12 bases between. CDR1 and CDR2 from the germline V gene are SGHAT and FQNNGV. CDR3 sequence: CASSFQHGTEQFF. DNA for the CDR3: TGTGCCAGCAGCTTTCAGCACGGGACTGAGCAGTTCTTC.

This chain links TRBV28 with TRBJ2-7; the D gene could be TRBD1 or TRBD2 (5 bases each). Trimming pared 3 bases from V and 7 bases from J, leaving 16 bases between. Germline values: CDR1 MDHEN, CDR2 SYDVKM. CDR3 length equals 14 residues. The CDR3 DNA reads TGTGCCAGCAGTTTGGGGACCCTTTCGGGGGAGCAGTACTTC. It encodes CASSLGTLSGEQYF. The full variable domain, its missing parts supplied by reference TRBV28 and TRBJ2-7, is DVKVTQSSRYLVKRTGEKVFLECVQDMDHENMFWYRQDPGLGLRLIYFSYDVKMKEKGDIPEGYSVSREKKERFSLILESASTNQTSMYLCASSLGTLSGEQYFGPGTRLTVT.

This chain connects TRBV2 to TRBJ1-6; maybe TRBD1 (5 bases). V dropped 3 bases and J dropped 5 bases, with 11 bases sitting between them. The CDR3 sequence is 15 residues long. Germline-derived CDR1 and CDR2 are SNHLY and FYNNEI. DNA for the CDR3: TGTGCCAGCAGTGATCTCGGCAGGGATAATTCACCCCTCCACTTT. The encoded protein is CASSDLGRDNSPLHF.

The V call is TRBV5-1, the J call TRBJ1-2, with 8 bases aligning to TRBD1. V lost 2 bases and J lost 6; bases outside the gene matches: 9. The CDR3 is 15 amino acids. Per germline, CDR1 SGHRS and CDR2 YFSETQ. The CDR3 region is CASSFNSGGLDGYTF. CDR3 nucleotides: TGCGCCAGCAGCTTCAATTCAGGGGGCTTGGATGGCTACACCTTC.

V and J are TRBV5-1 and TRBJ2-7, with TRBD1 matching 9 bases. Trimming at V came to 5 bases and at J to 2 bases, leaving 8 bases not matched to a gene. Germline V CDR1 and CDR2: SGHRS, YFSETQ. This CDR3 has 15 amino acids. CDR3 in amino acids: CASSRVGQGTYEQYF. CDR3 nucleotide sequence: TGCGCCAGCAGTCGTGTAGGACAGGGGACCTACGAGCAGTACTTC.

The gene calls are TRBV5-6 and TRBJ2-5; no firm D call. Between the trimmed V and J ends, which lost 6 bases and 0 bases, there was a span of 6 bases. Germline V gives CDR1 SGHDT, CDR2 YYEEEE. The CDR3 covers 12 residues. CDR3 bases: TGTGCCAGCAAAACTTACCAAGAGACCCAGTACTTC. Its translation is CASKTYQETQYF.

The V and J genes are TRBV11-3 and TRBJ2-3; 10 nucleotides match TRBD2. Trimming at V came to 3 bases and at J to 1 base, leaving 10 bases not matched to a gene. The CDR3 is 18 residues long. Germline assignment: CDR1 SGHNT and CDR2 YENEEA. The CDR3 coding sequence is TGTGCCAGCAGCTTTGGAGCGGGAGGGCCCTCGGGCACAGATACGCAGTATTTT. It specifies CASSFGAGGPSGTDTQYF.

The rearrangement links TRBV7-8 to TRBJ2-7; 8 bases map to TRBD2. With 0 bases clipped from V and 2 bases from J, the junction kept 6 bases outside the gene matches. There are 16 residues in the CDR3. CDR1 and CDR2 (germline): SGHVS, FQNEAQ. The CDR3 DNA follows: TGTGCCAGCAGCTTAGCGCCTTCGGGAGGGCCCTACGAGCAGTACTTC. Its translation: CASSLAPSGGPYEQYF.

The rearrangement joins TRBV20-1 to TRBJ1-1; D call uncertain. V lost 5 bases and J lost 4, with 8 bases in between. In germline, CDR1 is DFQATT, CDR2 SNEGSKA (reference sequence). The CDR3 is 11 amino acids. CDR3 protein: CSAGRVTEAFF. The CDR3 DNA reads as TGCAGTGCTGGAAGGGTCACTGAAGCTTTCTTT.

The V gene is TRBV6-1, the J gene TRBJ1-2; D unclear. The V and J ends lost 7 bases and 4 bases respectively, with 16 bases between them. The CDR3 runs to 14 residues. Germline loops: CDR1 MNHNS, CDR2 SASEGT. The CDR3 spells CASNLSPGSYGYTF. The CDR3 bases are TGTGCCAGCAACCTGTCTCCAGGCTCCTATGGCTACACCTTC.

The rearrangement links TRBV4-1 to TRBJ2-2; 10 bases fit TRBD2. The CDR3 runs to 18 residues. The junction had 9 bases not matched to a gene; V was cut back by 0 bases and J by 5 bases. Germline V gene sequence: CDR1 MGHRA, CDR2 YSYEKL. This chain's CDR3 is CASSQDRSGRAGTGELFF. The CDR3 DNA follows: TGCGCCAGCAGCCAAGATAGGAGCGGGAGGGCCGGGACCGGGGAGCTGTTTTTT.

The genes are TRBV27 and TRBJ2-5; no firm D call. CDR3 length: 15 residues. The V and J ends lost 4 bases and 2 bases respectively, with 14 bases between them. Germline CDR1 reads MNHEY; CDR2 reads SMNVEV (reference sequence). The CDR3 bases are TGTGCCAGCAGTTACCCTGGTCAGAAACAAGAGACCCAGTACTTC. As protein: CASSYPGQKQETQYF.

In this sample, this clone turned up once. The rearrangement uses TRBV15 and TRBJ1-2; D unresolved. The length of the CDR3 is 13 residues. Per germline, CDR1 LNHNV and CDR2 YYDKDF (reference sequence). V shed 3 bases and J shed 2 bases, with 7 bases lying between them. This CDR3 is CATSRERNYGYTF. The CDR3 coding sequence is TGTGCCACCAGCAGGGAGAGGAACTATGGCTACACCTTC.

This clone came up once. The rearrangement uses TRBV7-3 and TRBJ2-5; 7 positions agree with TRBD1. Germline V gene data show CDR1 as SGHTA and CDR2 as FQGTGA. The CDR3 spans 14 residues. V shed 5 bases and J 3 bases; nucleotides not matched to a gene: 6. The CDR3 sequence is CASSPGTVKETQYF. DNA of the CDR3: TGTGCCAGCAGCCCCGGGACAGTCAAAGAGACCCAGTACTTC.

The chain employs TRBV7-8 and TRBJ2-2; D possibly corresponds to TRBD1 (5 bases). The CDR3 contains 16 residues. Germline V gene sequence: CDR1 SGHVS, CDR2 FQNEAQ. V was shortened by 5 bases and J by 0 bases, with 13 bases between the two germline ends. The CDR3 bases are TGTGCCAGCAGCCGAAGGGGTACCACGAACACCGGGGAGCTGTTTTTT. Translation gives CASSRRGTTNTGELFF.

The rearrangement joins TRBV29-1 to TRBJ2-1, with D possibly matching TRBD1 (6 bases). The length of the CDR3 is 13 residues. Germline CDR1 reads SQVTM; CDR2 reads ANQGSEA. With 3 bases removed from V and 3 bases from J, the gap between germline ends came to 9 bases. CDR3 sequence: CSVEYRVYNEQFF. CDR3 coding DNA: TGCAGCGTTGAGTACAGGGTCTACAATGAGCAGTTCTTC.

The gene calls are TRBV7-9 and TRBJ1-1; tentative D call: TRBD1 (6 bases). The CDR3 extends over 14 amino acids. Trimming stripped 5 bases from V and 3 bases from J, with 13 bases between. CDR1 and CDR2 from the germline V gene are SEHNR and FQNEAQ (reference sequence). CDR3 in amino acids: CASSRQQGDTEAFF. The DNA of the CDR3 is TGTGCCAGCAGCAGACAACAGGGAGACACTGAAGCTTTCTTT.

The chain carries TRBV6-1 and TRBJ1-5, with D tentatively TRBD1 (5 bases). With 8 bases removed from V and 0 bases from J, the gap between germline ends came to 14 bases. Per germline, CDR1 MNHNS and CDR2 SASEGT. The CDR3 is made up of 15 amino acids. In nucleotides, the CDR3 is TGTGCCAGCCTAGAACAGGTCTATAGCAATCAGCCCCAGCATTTT. Protein sequence: CASLEQVYSNQPQHF.

The chain combines TRBV27 with TRBJ1-5; D unresolved. CDR3 length: 14 amino acids. CDR1 and CDR2 (germline): MNHEY, SMNVEV (reference sequence). Trimming took off 6 bases at V and 9 bases at J, with 18 bases between the two ends. Here the CDR3 DNA reads TGTGCCAGCAGCCTAGAGAGAGGGCACGGGCCCCAGCATTTT. Amino acids: CASSLERGHGPQHF.